Listed below are T cell receptor beta chains from one sample, sequenced in a study of PD-L1 blockade in urothelial cancer. TCRdb's copy holds only in-frame clones and misses some; the assay was immunoSEQ multiplex PCR. The data contain about 74,000 clones, about 90% of them singletons. Sequencing used PBMCs, obtained around atezolizumab (anti-PD-L1) treatment. These receptors were obtained from a man between 65 and 85 years old with urothelial cancer. Both conserved end residues are part of each CDR3. Fields, in order: clone size, V gene, J gene, D gene, CDR3 DNA, CDR3 protein. D genes are given only for firm matches. Not all rows give a size; the values are once, few, many and, for expanded clones, a class.

>once|TRBV7-9|TRBJ2-7|TRBD1
TGTGCCAGCAGCTCCGGACAGGGAAGGCACGAGCAGTACTTC
CASSSGQGRHEQYF
>few|TRBV2|TRBJ2-1|NA
TGTGCCAGCACAGCGGTGGTTTACAATGAGCAGTTCTTC
CASTAVVYNEQFF
>NA|TRBV19|TRBJ1-1|TRBD1
TGTGCCAGTATCGGACAGGGCATGAACACTGAAGCTTTCTTT
CASIGQGMNTEAFF
>NA|TRBV18|TRBJ2-1|TRBD2
TGTGCCAGCTCAGGCGGGAGTTCCGGCTACAATGAGCAGTTCTTC
CASSGGSSGYNEQFF
>NA|TRBV4-1|TRBJ2-7|TRBD1
TGCGCCAGCAGCCAAGAGACAGGGGGAAACTACGAGCAGTACTTC
CASSQETGGNYEQYF
>NA|TRBV5-4|TRBJ1-4|TRBD1
TGTGCCAGCAGCTCCGGGACAGTCAATGAAAAACTGTTTTTT
CASSSGTVNEKLFF
>NA|TRBV7-9|TRBJ2-2|NA
TGTGCCAGCAGCTTCTCGGGACAACCAAACACCGGGGAGCTGTTTTTT
CASSFSGQPNTGELFF
>NA|TRBV27|TRBJ2-1|NA
TGTGCCAGCAGTTCTCAGCTAGCGGCAGGACAGAGTGAGCAGTTCTTC
CASSSQLAAGQSEQFF
>NA|TRBV19|TRBJ1-4|TRBD1
TGTGCCAGTAAAAAAACAGGGGGCCGACCGCTTAATGAAAAACTGTTTTTT
CASKKTGGRPLNEKLFF
>once|TRBV27|TRBJ1-4|NA
TGTGCCGTCGGCGCCAGGGGTAATGAAAAACTGTTTTTT
CAVGARGNEKLFF
>NA|TRBV11-2|TRBJ2-4|NA
TGTGCCAGCAGCCCAGCGGTGACTAGAGTTGACATTCAGTACTTC
CASSPAVTRVDIQYF
>NA|TRBV19|TRBJ2-4|NA
TGTGCCAGTAGTCTACCCCCCGGGGGTGCCTCCTCCAAAAACATTCAGTACTTC
CASSLPPGGASSKNIQYF
>few|TRBV5-1|TRBJ2-1|TRBD2
TGCGCCAGCAGCGAGGCGGGAGCCGACAATGAGCAGTTCTTC
CASSEAGADNEQFF
>NA|TRBV10-3|TRBJ2-3|NA
TGTGCCATCAGCAAAATCGGAGATACGCAGTATTTT
CAISKIGDTQYF
>NA|TRBV6-1|TRBJ1-2|NA
TGTGCCAGCACCACCACAGGATCTCAACCGACTACCTTC
CASTTTGSQPTTF
>NA|TRBV7-9|TRBJ2-1|TRBD2
TGTGCCAGCAGCTTCGGACTAGCGGGAGGCCCCTACAATGAGCAGTTCTTC
CASSFGLAGGPYNEQFF
>NA|TRBV12-5|TRBJ1-3|NA
TGTGCTAGTGGTTTGGTAAAGAGGTCTGGAAACACCATATATTTT
CASGLVKRSGNTIYF
>NA|TRBV29-1|TRBJ2-3|NA
TGCAGCGTTGACCGCGGCTCGGATACGCAGTATTTT
CSVDRGSDTQYF
>NA|TRBV28|TRBJ2-7|NA
TGTGCCAGCAGTTTATGGGGGCGCGAGCAGTACTTC
CASSLWGREQYF
>NA|TRBV9|TRBJ1-4|NA
TGTGCCAGCAGCGTAGGATGGCAGGGTCGGCCTAATGAAAAACTGTTTTTT
CASSVGWQGRPNEKLFF
>NA|TRBV27|TRBJ2-7|NA
TGTGCCAGCAGTTTAACCCGGGACAACTCCTACGAGCAGTACTTC
CASSLTRDNSYEQYF
>NA|TRBV12-1|TRBJ2-7|NA
TGTGCCAGCAGCTCCCCCCACTCCGGGACTAGCGGGAAGTACGAGCAGTACTTC
CASSSPHSGTSGKYEQYF
>NA|TRBV29-1|TRBJ2-3|NA
TGCAGCGTTGACCAGACAAGCTCCACAGATACGCAGTATTTT
CSVDQTSSTDTQYF
>NA|TRBV27|TRBJ2-1|NA
TGTGCCAGCAGTTCCCACCTCGGGACACCGTACAATGAGCAGTTCTTC
CASSSHLGTPYNEQFF
>NA|TRBV27|TRBJ2-3|TRBD2
TGTGCCAGCTCCCTCCGTAGCGGGAGGATCACAGATACGCAGTATTTT
CASSLRSGRITDTQYF
>NA|TRBV2|TRBJ2-5|NA
TGTGCCAGCAGTGACCGGGAGACCCAGTACTTC
CASSDRETQYF
>NA|TRBV9|TRBJ2-2|TRBD2
TGTGCCAGCAGCGTAGATCCTAGCGGGAGACCCGGGGAGCTGTTTTTT
CASSVDPSGRPGELFF
>NA|TRBV29-1|TRBJ1-5|NA
TGCAGCGCCGGCGGGGGTAGCAATCAGCCCCAGCATTTT
CSAGGGSNQPQHF
>NA|TRBV18|TRBJ2-7|NA
TGTGCCAGCTCACCACAAGCCGGGACTGGGGGTTCCTACGAGCAGTACTTC
CASSPQAGTGGSYEQYF
>NA|TRBV7-7|TRBJ2-7|NA
TGTGCCAGCAGCTCCGGGACCGGGAGCTCCTACGAGCAGTACTTC
CASSSGTGSSYEQYF
>NA|TRBV28|TRBJ2-3|TRBD1
TGTGCCAGCAGTCCAAGGACAGGGTCAACAGATACGCAGTATTTT
CASSPRTGSTDTQYF
>NA|TRBV28|TRBJ2-3|TRBD1
TGTGCCAGCAGGCTAGACAGGGGGCTAGGAGATACGCAGTATTTT
CASRLDRGLGDTQYF
>NA|TRBV30|TRBJ2-2|TRBD2
TGTGCCTGGACGGCTAGCGGGTTTCATAAGAACACCGGGGAGCTGTTTTTT
CAWTASGFHKNTGELFF
>NA|TRBV19|TRBJ1-2|NA
TGTGCCAGTAGAGGACAGACCCTACTAGTGTCCTACACCTTC
CASRGQTLLVSYTF
>NA|TRBV6-4|TRBJ1-1|NA
TGTGCCAGCAGTGACGGTACAGGGGAAGCTTTCTTT
CASSDGTGEAFF
>NA|TRBV23-1|TRBJ2-7|TRBD1
TGCGCCAGCAGTCACGTCAGCCGGGACAGGGATGCCTACGAGCAGTACTTC
CASSHVSRDRDAYEQYF
>NA|TRBV5-4|TRBJ2-3|NA
TGTGCCAGCAGCTTGCCGGGCAGGGGCACAGATACGCAGTATTTT
CASSLPGRGTDTQYF
>NA|TRBV28|TRBJ2-7|TRBD2
TGTGCCAGCAGCTTCCTTCTAGCGGGAGGGTACGAGCAGTACTTC
CASSFLLAGGYEQYF
>NA|TRBV18|TRBJ1-4|NA
TGTGCCAGCTCACCACCCCGGGGTGGTGATGAAAAACTGTTTTTT
CASSPPRGGDEKLFF
>NA|TRBV28|TRBJ2-7|NA
TGTGCCAGCAGCTGGCGCTTTCTGACTCTCGACTACGAGCAGTACTTC
CASSWRFLTLDYEQYF
>NA|TRBV5-1|TRBJ2-5|NA
TGCGCCAGCAGTCTGTCCGCGGGATCAGAGACCCAGTACTTC
CASSLSAGSETQYF
>NA|TRBV9|TRBJ1-3|NA
TGTGCCAGCAGCGTAGATCCAGGAAACACCATATATTTT
CASSVDPGNTIYF
>NA|TRBV29-1|TRBJ2-1|TRBD1
TGCAGCGCCCGGACAGGGGGGGCGAGGGAGCAGTTCTTC
CSARTGGAREQFF
>NA|TRBV5-1|TRBJ1-2|TRBD1
TGCGCCAGCAGCTGGGACAGGACGGGCTACACCTTC
CASSWDRTGYTF
>NA|TRBV6-6|TRBJ2-1|TRBD2
TGTGCCAGCAGCCGCCTAGCGGGAGGGAAGGGTCATGAGCAGTTCTTC
CASSRLAGGKGHEQFF